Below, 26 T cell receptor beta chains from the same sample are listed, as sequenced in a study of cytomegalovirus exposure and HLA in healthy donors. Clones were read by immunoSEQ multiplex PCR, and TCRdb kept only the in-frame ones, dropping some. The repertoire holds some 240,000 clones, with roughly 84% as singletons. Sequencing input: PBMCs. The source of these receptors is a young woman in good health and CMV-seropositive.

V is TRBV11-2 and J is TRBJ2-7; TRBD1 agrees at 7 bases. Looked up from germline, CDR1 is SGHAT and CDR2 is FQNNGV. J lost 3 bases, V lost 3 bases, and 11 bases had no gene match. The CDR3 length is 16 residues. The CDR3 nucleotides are TGTGCCAGCAGCTTTGACGGGACAGCGAATTTCTACGAGCAGTACTTC. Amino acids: CASSFDGTANFYEQYF. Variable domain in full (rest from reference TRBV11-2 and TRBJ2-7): EAGVAQSPRYKIIEKRQSVAFWCNPISGHATLYWYQQILGQGPKLLIQFQNNGVVDDSQLPKDRFSAERLKGVDSTLKIQPAKLEDSAVYLCASSFDGTANFYEQYFGPGTRLTVT.

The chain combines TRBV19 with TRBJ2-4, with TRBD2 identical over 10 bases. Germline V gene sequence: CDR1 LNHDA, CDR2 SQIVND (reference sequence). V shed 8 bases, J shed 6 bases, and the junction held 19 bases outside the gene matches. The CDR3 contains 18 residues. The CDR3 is CASDEGLAGVLSRNIQYF. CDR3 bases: TGTGCCAGTGATGAAGGGCTAGCGGGAGTACTTTCTCGAAACATTCAGTACTTC.

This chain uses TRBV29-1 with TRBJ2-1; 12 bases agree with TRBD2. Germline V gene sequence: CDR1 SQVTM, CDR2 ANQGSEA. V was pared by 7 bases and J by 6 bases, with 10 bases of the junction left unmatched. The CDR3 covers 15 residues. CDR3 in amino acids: CSANSLAGGANEQFF. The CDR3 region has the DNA TGCAGCGCGAATTCACTAGCGGGAGGAGCCAATGAGCAGTTCTTC.

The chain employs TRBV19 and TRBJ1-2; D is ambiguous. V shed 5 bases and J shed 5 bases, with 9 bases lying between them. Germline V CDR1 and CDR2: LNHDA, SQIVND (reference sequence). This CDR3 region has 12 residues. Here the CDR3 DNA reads TGTGCCAGTAGTCTCAGGCGTTATGGCTACACCTTC. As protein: CASSLRRYGYTF.

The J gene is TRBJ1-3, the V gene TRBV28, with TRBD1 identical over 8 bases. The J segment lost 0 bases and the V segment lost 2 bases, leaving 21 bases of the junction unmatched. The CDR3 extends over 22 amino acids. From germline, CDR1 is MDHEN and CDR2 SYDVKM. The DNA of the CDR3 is TGTGCCAGCAGTTTAACTTTGGCTTGGGGGCGCAGTACAGGGGGCTCTGGAAACACCATATATTTT. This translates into CASSLTLAWGRSTGGSGNTIYF.

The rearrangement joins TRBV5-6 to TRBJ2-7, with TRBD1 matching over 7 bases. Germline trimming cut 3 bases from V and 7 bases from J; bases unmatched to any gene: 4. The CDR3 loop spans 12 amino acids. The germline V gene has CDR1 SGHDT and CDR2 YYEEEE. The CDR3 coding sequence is TGTGCCAGCAGCTCGACAGGGTTGGAGCAGTACTTC. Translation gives CASSSTGLEQYF.

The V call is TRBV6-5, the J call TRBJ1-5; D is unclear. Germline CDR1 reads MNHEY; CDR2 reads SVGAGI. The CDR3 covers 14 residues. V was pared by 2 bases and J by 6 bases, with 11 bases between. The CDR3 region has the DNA TGTGCCAGCAGTTACACTTACGGGGTTCAGCCCCAGCATTTT. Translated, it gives CASSYTYGVQPQHF.

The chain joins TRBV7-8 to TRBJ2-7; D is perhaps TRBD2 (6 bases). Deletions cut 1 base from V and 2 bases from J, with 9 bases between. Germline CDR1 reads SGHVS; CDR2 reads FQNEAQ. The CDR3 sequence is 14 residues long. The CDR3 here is CASSLGGVAYEQYF. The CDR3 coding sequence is TGTGCCAGCAGCTTAGGGGGGGTAGCCTACGAGCAGTACTTC.

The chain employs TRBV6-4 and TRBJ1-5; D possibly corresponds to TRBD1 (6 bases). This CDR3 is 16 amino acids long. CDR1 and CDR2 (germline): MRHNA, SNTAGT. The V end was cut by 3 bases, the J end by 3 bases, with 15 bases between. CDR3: CASSELPGQNNQPQHF. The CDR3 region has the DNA TGTGCCAGCAGTGAGCTCCCGGGACAAAACAATCAGCCCCAGCATTTT.

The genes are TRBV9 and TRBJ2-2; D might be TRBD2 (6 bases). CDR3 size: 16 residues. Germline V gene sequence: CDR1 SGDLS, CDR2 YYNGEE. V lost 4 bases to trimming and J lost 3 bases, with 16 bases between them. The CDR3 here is CASSTQRGIDTGELFF. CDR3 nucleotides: TGTGCCAGCAGCACACAGCGCGGGATCGACACCGGGGAGCTGTTTTTT.

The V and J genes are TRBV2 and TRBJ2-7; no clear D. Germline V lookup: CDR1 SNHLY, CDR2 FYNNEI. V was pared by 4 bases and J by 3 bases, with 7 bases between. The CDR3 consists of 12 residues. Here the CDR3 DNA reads TGTGCCAGCAGTGGCCTAGTCTACGAGCAGTACTTC. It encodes CASSGLVYEQYF.

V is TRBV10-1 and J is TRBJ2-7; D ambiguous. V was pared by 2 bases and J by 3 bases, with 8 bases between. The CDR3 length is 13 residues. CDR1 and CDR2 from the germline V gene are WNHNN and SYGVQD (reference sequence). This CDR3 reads CASSETGLYEQYF. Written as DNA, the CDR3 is TGCGCCAGCAGTGAGACTGGTCTCTACGAGCAGTACTTC.

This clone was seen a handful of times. CDR3 loop: CASSIEGDEQYF. In DNA form, the CDR3 reads TGTGCCAGCTCCATTGAGGGGGACGAGCAGTACTTC. The chain links TRBV14 to TRBJ2-7; weak D call: TRBD1 (6 bases). Germline CDR1 and CDR2: SGHDN and FVKESK. V gave up 8 bases and J gave up 5 bases, with 13 bases separating them. The CDR3 contains 12 residues.

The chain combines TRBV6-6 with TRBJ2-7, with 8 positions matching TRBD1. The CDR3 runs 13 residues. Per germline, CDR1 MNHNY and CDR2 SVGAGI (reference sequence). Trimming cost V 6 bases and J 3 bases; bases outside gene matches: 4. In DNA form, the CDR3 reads TGTGCCAGCAGCCGGACAGGGAACTACGAGCAGTACTTC. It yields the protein CASSRTGNYEQYF.

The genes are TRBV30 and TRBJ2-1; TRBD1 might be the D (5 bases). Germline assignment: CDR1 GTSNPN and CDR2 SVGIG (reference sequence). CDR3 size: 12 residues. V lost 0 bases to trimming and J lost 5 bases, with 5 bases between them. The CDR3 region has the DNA TGTGCCTGGAGTGTACAGGACAATGAGCAGTTCTTC. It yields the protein CAWSVQDNEQFF.

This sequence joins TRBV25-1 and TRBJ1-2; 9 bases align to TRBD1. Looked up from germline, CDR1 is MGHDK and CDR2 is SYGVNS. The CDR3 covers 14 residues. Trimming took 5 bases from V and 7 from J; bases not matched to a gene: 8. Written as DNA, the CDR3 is TGTGCCAGCAGTCGCACAGGGGGCGTGGGTGGCTACACCTTC. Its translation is CASSRTGGVGGYTF.

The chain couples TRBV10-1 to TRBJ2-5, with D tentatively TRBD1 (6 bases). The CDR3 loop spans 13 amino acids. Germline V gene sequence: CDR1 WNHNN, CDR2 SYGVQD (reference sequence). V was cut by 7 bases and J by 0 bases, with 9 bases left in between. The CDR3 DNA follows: TGCGCCAGCAAGGACAGCTACCAAGAGACCCAGTACTTC. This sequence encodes CASKDSYQETQYF.

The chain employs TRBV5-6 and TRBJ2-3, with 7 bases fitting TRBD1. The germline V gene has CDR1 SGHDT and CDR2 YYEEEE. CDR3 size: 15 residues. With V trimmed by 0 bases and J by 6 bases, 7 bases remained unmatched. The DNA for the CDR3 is TGTGCCAGCAGCTTGGAAGACAGGGCGAAGGATACGCAGTATTTT. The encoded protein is CASSLEDRAKDTQYF.

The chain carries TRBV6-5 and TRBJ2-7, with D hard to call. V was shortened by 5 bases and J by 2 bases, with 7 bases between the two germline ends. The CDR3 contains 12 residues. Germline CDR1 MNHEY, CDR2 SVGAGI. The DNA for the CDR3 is TGTGCCAGCAGTCTCAGGCCCTACGAGCAGTACTTC. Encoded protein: CASSLRPYEQYF.

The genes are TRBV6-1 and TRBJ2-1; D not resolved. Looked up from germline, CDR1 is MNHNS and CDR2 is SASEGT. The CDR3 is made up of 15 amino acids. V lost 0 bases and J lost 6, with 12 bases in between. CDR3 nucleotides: TGTGCCAGCAGTGAAGCGCTTAGCCCGGGCAATGAGCAGTTCTTC. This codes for CASSEALSPGNEQFF.

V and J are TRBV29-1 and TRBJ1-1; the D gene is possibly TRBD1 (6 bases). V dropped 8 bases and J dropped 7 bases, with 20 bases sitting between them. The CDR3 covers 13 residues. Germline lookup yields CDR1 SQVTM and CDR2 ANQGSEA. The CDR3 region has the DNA TGCAGCAACCTCTTGGGGGGGCCGAATGAAGCTTTCTTT. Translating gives CSNLLGGPNEAFF.

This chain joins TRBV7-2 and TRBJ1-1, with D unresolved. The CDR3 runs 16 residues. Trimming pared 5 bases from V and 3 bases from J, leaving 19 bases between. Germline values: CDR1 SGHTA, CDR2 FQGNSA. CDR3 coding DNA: TGTGCCAGCAGCCCGCCCACATGGAGGATCTACACTGAAGCTTTCTTT. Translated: CASSPPTWRIYTEAFF.

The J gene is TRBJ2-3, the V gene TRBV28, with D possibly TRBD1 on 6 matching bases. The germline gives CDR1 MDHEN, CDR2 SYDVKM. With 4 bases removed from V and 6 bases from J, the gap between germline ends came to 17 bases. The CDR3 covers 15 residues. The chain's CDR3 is CASSSFGDKSDTQYF. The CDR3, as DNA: TGTGCCAGCAGTTCCTTCGGGGACAAATCCGATACGCAGTATTTT.

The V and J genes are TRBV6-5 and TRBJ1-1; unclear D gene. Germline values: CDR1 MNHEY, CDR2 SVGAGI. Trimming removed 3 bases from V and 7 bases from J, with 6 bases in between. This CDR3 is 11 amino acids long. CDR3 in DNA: TGTGCCAGCAGTTATCAGAATGAAGCTTTCTTT. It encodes CASSYQNEAFF.

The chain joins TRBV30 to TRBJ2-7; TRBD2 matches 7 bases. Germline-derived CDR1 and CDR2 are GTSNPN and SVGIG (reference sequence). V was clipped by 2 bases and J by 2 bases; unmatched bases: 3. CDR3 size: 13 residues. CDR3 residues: CAWSSGVTYEQYF. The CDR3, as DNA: TGTGCCTGGAGTAGCGGGGTAACCTACGAGCAGTACTTC.

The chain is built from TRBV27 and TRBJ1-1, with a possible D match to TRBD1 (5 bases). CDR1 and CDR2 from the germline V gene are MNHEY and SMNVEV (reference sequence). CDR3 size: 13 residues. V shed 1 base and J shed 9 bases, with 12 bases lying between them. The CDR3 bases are TGTGCCAGCAGTTTATGGCAGGGTAGGAAAGCTTTCTTT. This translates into CASSLWQGRKAFF.